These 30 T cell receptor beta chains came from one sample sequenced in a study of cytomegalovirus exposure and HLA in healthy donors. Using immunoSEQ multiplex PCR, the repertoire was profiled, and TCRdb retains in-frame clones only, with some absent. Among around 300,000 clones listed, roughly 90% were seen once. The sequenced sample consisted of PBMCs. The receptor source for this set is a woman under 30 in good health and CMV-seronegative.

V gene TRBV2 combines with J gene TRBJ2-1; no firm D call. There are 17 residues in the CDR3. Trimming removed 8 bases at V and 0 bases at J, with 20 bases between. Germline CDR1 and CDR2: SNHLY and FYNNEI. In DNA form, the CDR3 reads TGTGCCAGCTACGCTTTCTCCGGCGGTAGCTCCTACAATGAGCAGTTCTTC. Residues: CASYAFSGGSSYNEQFF.

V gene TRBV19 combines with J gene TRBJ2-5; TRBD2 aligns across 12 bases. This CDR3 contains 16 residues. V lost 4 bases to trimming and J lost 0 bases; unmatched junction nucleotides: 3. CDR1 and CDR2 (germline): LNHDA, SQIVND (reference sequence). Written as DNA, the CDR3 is TGTGCCAGTAGTACCCTAGCGGGAGGGAACCAAGAGACCCAGTACTTC. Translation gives CASSTLAGGNQETQYF.

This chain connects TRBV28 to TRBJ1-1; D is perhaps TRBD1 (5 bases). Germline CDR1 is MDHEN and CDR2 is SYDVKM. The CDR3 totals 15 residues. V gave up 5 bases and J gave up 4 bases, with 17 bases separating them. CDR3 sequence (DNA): TGTGCCAGCAGTCCATTGGGGGGATATAGCACTGAAGCTTTCTTT. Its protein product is CASSPLGGYSTEAFF.

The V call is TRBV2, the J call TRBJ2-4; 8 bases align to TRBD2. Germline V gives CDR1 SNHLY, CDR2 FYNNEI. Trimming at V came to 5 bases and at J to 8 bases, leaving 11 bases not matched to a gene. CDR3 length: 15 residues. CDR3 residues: CASSLKPGGVDIQYF. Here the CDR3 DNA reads TGTGCCAGCAGTTTAAAACCGGGGGGGGTGGACATTCAGTACTTC.

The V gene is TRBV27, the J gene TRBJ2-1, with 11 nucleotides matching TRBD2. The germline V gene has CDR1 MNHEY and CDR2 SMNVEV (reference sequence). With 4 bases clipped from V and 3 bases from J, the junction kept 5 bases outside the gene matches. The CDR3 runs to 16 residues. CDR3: CASSSSGTSGYNEQFF. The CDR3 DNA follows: TGTGCCAGCAGTTCTTCCGGGACTAGCGGCTACAATGAGCAGTTCTTC.

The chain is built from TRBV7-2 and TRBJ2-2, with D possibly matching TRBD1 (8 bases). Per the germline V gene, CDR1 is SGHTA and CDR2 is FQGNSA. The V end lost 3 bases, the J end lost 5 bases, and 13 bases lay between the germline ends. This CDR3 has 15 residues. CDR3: CASSFDRGGTGELFF. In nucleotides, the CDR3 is TGTGCCAGCAGCTTCGACAGGGGAGGGACCGGGGAGCTGTTTTTT. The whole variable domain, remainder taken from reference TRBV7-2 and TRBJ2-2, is GAGVSQSPSNKVTEKGKDVELRCDPISGHTALYWYRQSLGQGLEFLIYFQGNSAPDKSGLPSDRFSAERTGGSVSTLTIQRTQQEDSAVYLCASSFDRGGTGELFFGEGSRLTVL.

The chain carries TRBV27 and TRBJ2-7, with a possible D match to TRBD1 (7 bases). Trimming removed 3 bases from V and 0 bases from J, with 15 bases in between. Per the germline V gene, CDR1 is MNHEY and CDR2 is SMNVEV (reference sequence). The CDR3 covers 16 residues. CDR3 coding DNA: TGTGCCAGCAGTTTTAAGGCAGGGGGGTACTCCTACGAGCAGTACTTC. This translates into CASSFKAGGYSYEQYF.

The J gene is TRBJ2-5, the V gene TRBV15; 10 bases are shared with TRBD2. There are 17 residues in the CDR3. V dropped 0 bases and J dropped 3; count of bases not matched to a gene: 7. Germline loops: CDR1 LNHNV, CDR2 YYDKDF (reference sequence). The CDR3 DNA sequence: TGTGCCACCAGCAGAGATCGAGAGCTAGCGGGAGAAGAGACCCAGTACTTC. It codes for CATSRDRELAGEETQYF.

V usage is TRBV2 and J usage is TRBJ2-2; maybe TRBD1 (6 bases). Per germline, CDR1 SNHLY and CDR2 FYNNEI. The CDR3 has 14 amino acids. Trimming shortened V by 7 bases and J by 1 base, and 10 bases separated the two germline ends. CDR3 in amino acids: CASTGDKNTGELFF. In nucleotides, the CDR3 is TGTGCCAGCACCGGGGACAAGAACACCGGGGAGCTGTTTTTT.

The CDR3 coding sequence is TGTGCCAGCAGCTTGCTGGGGCTTAGCACAGATACGCAGTATTTT. Amino acid sequence: CASSLLGLSTDTQYF. This chain joins TRBV7-8 and TRBJ2-3, with TRBD1 as a possible D gene (5 bases). CDR3 length: 15 amino acids. Trimming took off 3 bases at V and 0 bases at J, with 10 bases between the two ends. Looked up from germline, CDR1 is SGHVS and CDR2 is FQNEAQ.

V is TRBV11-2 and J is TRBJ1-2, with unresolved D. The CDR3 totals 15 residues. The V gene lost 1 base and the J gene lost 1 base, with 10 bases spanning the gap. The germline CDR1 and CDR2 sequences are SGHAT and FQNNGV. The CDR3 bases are TGTGCCAGCAGCTTAGCGGCAGGACTTAACTATGGCTACACCTTC. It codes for CASSLAAGLNYGYTF.

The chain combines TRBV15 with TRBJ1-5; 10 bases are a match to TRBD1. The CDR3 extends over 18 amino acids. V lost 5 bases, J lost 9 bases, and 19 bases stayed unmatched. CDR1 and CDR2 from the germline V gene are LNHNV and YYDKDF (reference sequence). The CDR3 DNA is TGTGCCACCAGCCGATTCCTAGGGGGGACAGGGGCCAGTCGGCCCCAGCATTTT. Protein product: CATSRFLGGTGASRPQHF.

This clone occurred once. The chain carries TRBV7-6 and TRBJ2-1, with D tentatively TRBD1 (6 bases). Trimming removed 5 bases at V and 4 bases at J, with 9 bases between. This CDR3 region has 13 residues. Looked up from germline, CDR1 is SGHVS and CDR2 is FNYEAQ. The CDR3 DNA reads TGTGCCAGCAGCCCACAGGGTTACAATGAGCAGTTCTTC. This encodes CASSPQGYNEQFF. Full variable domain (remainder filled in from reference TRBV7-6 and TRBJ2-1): GAGVSQSPRYKVTKRGQDVALRCDPISGHVSLYWYRQALGQGPEFLTYFNYEAQQDKSGLPNDRFSAERPEGSISTLTIQRTEQRDSAMYRCASSPQGYNEQFFGPGTRLTVL.

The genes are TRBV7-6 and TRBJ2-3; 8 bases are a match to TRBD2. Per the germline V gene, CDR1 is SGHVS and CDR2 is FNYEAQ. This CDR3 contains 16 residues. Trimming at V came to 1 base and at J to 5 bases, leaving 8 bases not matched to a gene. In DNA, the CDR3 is TGTGCCAGCAGCTTAGGTAGCGGGAACTCAGTAGATACGCAGTATTTT. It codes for CASSLGSGNSVDTQYF.

The CDR3 DNA is TGTGCCAGCAGCTTACGAGGGGAAGCTTTCTTT. Residues: CASSLRGEAFF. The chain links TRBV7-9 to TRBJ1-1; D not resolved. Germline CDR1 SEHNR, CDR2 FQNEAQ (reference sequence). The CDR3 consists of 11 residues. V dropped 2 bases and J dropped 8 bases, with 6 bases sitting between them.

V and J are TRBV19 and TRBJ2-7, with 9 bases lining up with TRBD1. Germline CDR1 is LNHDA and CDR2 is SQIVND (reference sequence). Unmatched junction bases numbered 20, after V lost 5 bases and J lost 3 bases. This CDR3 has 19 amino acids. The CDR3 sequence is CASSPSGTGRVFGVYEQYF. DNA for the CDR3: TGTGCCAGTAGTCCCTCCGGGACAGGGAGGGTTTTTGGGGTCTACGAGCAGTACTTC.

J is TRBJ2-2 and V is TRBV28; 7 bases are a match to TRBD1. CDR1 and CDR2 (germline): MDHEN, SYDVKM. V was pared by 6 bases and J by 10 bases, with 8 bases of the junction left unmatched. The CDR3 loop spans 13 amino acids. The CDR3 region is CASRPTGDVELFF. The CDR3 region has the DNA TGTGCCAGCAGACCTACAGGGGACGTGGAGCTGTTTTTT.

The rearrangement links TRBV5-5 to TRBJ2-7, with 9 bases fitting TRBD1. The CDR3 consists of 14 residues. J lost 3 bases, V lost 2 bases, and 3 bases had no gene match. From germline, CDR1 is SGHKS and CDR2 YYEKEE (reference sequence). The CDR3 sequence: CASSLRTGDYEQYF. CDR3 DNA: TGTGCCAGCAGCTTAAGGACAGGGGACTACGAGCAGTACTTC.

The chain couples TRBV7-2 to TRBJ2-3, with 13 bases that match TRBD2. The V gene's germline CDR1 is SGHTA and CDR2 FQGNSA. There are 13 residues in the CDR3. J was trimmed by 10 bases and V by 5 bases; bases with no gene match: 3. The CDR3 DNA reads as TGTGCCAGCAGCCAACTAGCGGGAGGGCCGCAGTATTTT. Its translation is CASSQLAGGPQYF. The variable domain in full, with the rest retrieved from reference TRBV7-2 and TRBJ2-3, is GAGVSQSPSNKVTEKGKDVELRCDPISGHTALYWYRQSLGQGLEFLIYFQGNSAPDKSGLPSDRFSAERTGGSVSTLTIQRTQQEDSAVYLCASSQLAGGPQYFGPGTRLTVL.

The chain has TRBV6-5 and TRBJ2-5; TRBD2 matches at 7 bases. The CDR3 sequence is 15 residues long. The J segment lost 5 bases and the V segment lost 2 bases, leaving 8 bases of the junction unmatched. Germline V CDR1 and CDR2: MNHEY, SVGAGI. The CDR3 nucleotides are TGTGCCAGCAGTTACGTCGGCGGGAGTATGGAGACCCAGTACTTC. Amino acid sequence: CASSYVGGSMETQYF.

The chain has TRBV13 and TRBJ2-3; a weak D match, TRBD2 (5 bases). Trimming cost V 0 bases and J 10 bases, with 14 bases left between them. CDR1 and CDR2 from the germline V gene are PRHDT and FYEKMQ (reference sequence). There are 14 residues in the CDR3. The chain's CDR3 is CASSLGDSAAAQYF. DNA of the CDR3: TGTGCCAGCAGCTTAGGAGATAGCGCTGCAGCGCAGTATTTT. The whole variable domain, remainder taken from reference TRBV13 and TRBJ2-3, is AAGVIQSPRHLIKEKRETATLKCYPIPRHDTVYWYQQGPGQDPQFLISFYEKMQSDKGSIPDRFSAQQFSDYHSELNMSSLELGDSALYFCASSLGDSAAAQYFGPGTRLTVL.

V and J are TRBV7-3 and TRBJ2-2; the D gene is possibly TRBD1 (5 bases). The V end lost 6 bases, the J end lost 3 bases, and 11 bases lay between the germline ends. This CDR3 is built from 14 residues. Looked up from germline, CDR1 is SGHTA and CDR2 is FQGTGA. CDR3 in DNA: TGTGCCAGCAGACAGACAGTCTACACCGGGGAGCTGTTTTTT. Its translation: CASRQTVYTGELFF. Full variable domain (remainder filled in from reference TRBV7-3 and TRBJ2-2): GAGVSQTPSNKVTEKGKYVELRCDPISGHTALYWYRQSLGQGPEFLIYFQGTGAADDSGLPNDRFFAVRPEGSVSTLKIQRTERGDSAVYLCASRQTVYTGELFFGEGSRLTVL.

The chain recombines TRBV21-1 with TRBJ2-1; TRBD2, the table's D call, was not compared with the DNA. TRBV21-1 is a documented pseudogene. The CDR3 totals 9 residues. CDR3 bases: TGTGCCAGAATTCGGGAGCAGTTCTTC. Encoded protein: CARIREQFF.

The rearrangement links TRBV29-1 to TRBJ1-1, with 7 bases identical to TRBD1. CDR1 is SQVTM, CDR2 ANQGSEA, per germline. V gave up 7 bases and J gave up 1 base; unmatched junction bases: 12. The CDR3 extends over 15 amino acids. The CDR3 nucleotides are TGCAGCGCCCGACCCAGACAGGGTAGGAACACTGAAGCTTTCTTT. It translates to CSARPRQGRNTEAFF.

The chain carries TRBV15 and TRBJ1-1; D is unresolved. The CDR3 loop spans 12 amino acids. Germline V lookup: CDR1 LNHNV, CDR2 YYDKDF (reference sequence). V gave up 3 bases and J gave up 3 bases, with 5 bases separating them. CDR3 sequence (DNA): TGTGCCACCAGCAGGAGGGACACTGAAGCTTTCTTT. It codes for CATSRRDTEAFF.

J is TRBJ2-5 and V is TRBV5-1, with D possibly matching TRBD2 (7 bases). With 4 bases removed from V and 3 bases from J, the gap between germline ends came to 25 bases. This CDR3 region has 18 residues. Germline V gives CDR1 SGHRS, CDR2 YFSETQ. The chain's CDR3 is CASSPGGPGNYGEETQYF. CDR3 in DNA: TGCGCCAGCAGCCCGGGGGGCCCTGGGAACTATGGGGAAGAGACCCAGTACTTC. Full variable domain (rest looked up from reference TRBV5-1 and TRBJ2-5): KAGVTQTPRYLIKTRGQQVTLSCSPISGHRSVSWYQQTPGQGLQFLFEYFSETQRNKGNFPGRFSGRQFSNSRSEMNVSTLELGDSALYLCASSPGGPGNYGEETQYFGPGTRLLVL.

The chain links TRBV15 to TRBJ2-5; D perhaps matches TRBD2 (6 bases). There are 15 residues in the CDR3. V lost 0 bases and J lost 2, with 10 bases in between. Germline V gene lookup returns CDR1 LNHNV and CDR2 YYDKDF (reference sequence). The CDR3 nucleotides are TGTGCCACCAGCAGAGAGCCGGGAGTGCAAGAGACCCAGTACTTC. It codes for CATSREPGVQETQYF.

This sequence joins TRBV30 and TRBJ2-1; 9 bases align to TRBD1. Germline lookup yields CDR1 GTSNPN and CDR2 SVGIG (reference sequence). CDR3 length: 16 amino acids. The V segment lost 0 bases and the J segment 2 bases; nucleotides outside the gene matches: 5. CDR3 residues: CAWSVLDRGAYNEQFF. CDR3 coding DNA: TGTGCCTGGAGTGTACTCGACAGGGGGGCCTACAATGAGCAGTTCTTC.

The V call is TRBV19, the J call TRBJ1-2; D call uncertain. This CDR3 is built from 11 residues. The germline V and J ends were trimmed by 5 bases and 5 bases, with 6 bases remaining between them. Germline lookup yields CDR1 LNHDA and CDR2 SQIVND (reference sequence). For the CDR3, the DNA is TGTGCCAGTAGTTGGCTTTATGGCTACACCTTC. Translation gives CASSWLYGYTF.

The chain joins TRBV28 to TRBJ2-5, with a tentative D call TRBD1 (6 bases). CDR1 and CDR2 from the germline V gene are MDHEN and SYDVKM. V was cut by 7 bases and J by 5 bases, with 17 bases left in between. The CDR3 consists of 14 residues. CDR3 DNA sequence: TGTGCCAGCAACTGGGACACCCGGTTGGAGACCCAGTACTTC. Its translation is CASNWDTRLETQYF.